Shown below are 18 T cell receptor beta chains from a single sample sequenced in a study of post-analysis software for immune sequencing data. Antigens of these TCRs are unknown. Study-wide points: Elevated frequency relative to controls characterized several TRBV segments in patients, TRBV5-6, TRBV5-1 and TRBV20-1 among them.

Unique molecular identifiers were built into the TCR beta cDNA libraries. TCRdb re-called the PCR reads with MiXCR, one entry per CDR3 protein. The sample records about 770,000 distinct CDR3 sequences, approximately 44% being singletons. What was sequenced was blood. The receptors here all came from a girl aged 5-17 years with multiple sclerosis.

The chain is built from TRBV7-2 and TRBJ1-1; no firm D call. V dropped 6 bases and J dropped 1 base, with 6 bases sitting between them. From germline, CDR1 is SGHTA and CDR2 FQGNSA. The CDR3 runs to 12 residues. The CDR3 region is CASRSENTEAFF. The CDR3, as DNA: TGTGCCAGCAGATCTGAGAACACTGAAGCTTTCTTT.

The rearrangement uses TRBV7-9 and TRBJ2-7, with TRBD1 matching 7 bases. V shed 1 base, J shed 5 bases, and the junction held 5 bases outside the gene matches. Germline V gene lookup returns CDR1 SEHNR and CDR2 FQNEAQ (reference sequence). The CDR3 runs to 14 residues. For the CDR3, the DNA is TGTGCCAGCAGCTTAGGACAGGGCCCTCACGAGCAGTACTTC. It encodes CASSLGQGPHEQYF.

This sequence joins TRBV20-1 and TRBJ2-7; tentatively, D is TRBD2 (6 bases). CDR3 length: 13 residues. Per germline, CDR1 DFQATT and CDR2 SNEGSKA (reference sequence). V lost 3 bases to trimming and J lost 2 bases, with 11 bases between them. Here the CDR3 reads CSASRRGTYEQYF. For the CDR3, the DNA is TGCAGTGCTAGTAGGAGGGGAACCTACGAGCAGTACTTC.

This clonotype was counted a few times. The V gene is TRBV20-1, the J gene TRBJ2-7; D gene ambiguous. Looked up from germline, CDR1 is DFQATT and CDR2 is SNEGSKA (reference sequence). The CDR3 totals 17 residues. The V end lost 0 bases, the J end lost 0 bases, and 18 bases lay between the germline ends. The CDR3 nucleotides read TGCAGTGCTAGAGATCGCAGCTCGCGGTCCACCTCCTACGAGCAGTACTTC. This codes for CSARDRSSRSTSYEQYF.

This clonotype was seen a few times. This rearrangement joins TRBV4-2 to TRBJ2-7; D is uncertain. The CDR3 loop spans 15 amino acids. CDR1 is LGHNA, CDR2 YNFKEQ, per germline. With 1 base removed from V and 0 bases from J, the gap between germline ends came to 10 bases. CDR3 sequence reads: CASSQGMEVSYEQYF. CDR3 coding DNA: TGTGCCAGCAGCCAAGGGATGGAAGTCTCCTACGAGCAGTACTTC.

The V call is TRBV20-1, the J call TRBJ1-5, with D unresolved. The V end was cut by 0 bases, the J end by 0 bases, with 12 bases between. From germline, CDR1 is DFQATT and CDR2 SNEGSKA (reference sequence). The CDR3 is 16 residues long. Written as DNA, the CDR3 is TGCAGTGCTAGAGATATCCGGGGAGGTAGCAATCAGCCCCAGCATTTT. This sequence encodes CSARDIRGGSNQPQHF.

The chain links TRBV5-5 to TRBJ2-1; TRBD2 matches 7 bases. The CDR3 is 18 amino acids. The trim removed 3 bases at V and 7 bases at J, leaving 19 bases unmatched. Germline CDR1 SGHKS, CDR2 YYEKEE (reference sequence). The CDR3 coding sequence is TGTGCCAGCAGCTCCACTTGGGGCGGGAGTACCGAACGAAATGAGCAGTTCTTC. Translated: CASSSTWGGSTERNEQFF.

This clonotype occurred once. The V and J genes are TRBV18 and TRBJ2-1, with D perhaps matching TRBD1 (6 bases). The ends were cut back, 5 bases at V and 5 bases at J, with 22 bases in the middle. The CDR3 contains 17 residues. Germline V gene data show CDR1 as KGHSH and CDR2 as LQKENI. CDR3 in amino acids: CASSLDRITWGNNEQFF. CDR3 DNA sequence: TGTGCCAGCTCATTAGACAGGATTACTTGGGGTAACAATGAGCAGTTCTTC.

Notes on this clonotype: The junction shows a germline mismatch at one end, possibly a read error. The V and J genes are TRBV3-1 and TRBJ1-3; D unresolved. Germline V gives CDR1 LGHDT, CDR2 YNNKEL (reference sequence). The CDR3 has 17 residues. CDR3 coding DNA: TGTGCCAGCAGCCAAGATCTCGTTTTGCGACCCGGAAACACCATAAATTTT. Residues: CASSQDLVLRPGNTINF.

Concerning this clonotype: At one of its ends the junction is not consistent with the germline gene, which may arise from a read error. V usage is TRBV20-1 and J usage is TRBJ2-7; a possible D gene is TRBD2 (5 bases). The CDR3 is 14 amino acids. Germline V gene lookup returns CDR1 DFQATT and CDR2 SNEGSKA (reference sequence). CDR3 bases: TGCAGTGTTAGAGATTATGACGGGACCTACGAGCAGTACTTC. It specifies CSVRDYDGTYEQYF.

The chain links TRBV20-1 to TRBJ2-7; TRBD2 matches at 11 bases. V trimming: 1 base; J trimming: 3 bases; junction bases outside the gene matches: 5. CDR3 length: 15 amino acids. CDR1 and CDR2 from the germline V gene are DFQATT and SNEGSKA (reference sequence). CDR3 nucleotide sequence: TGCAGTGCTAGAGCCGGGACTAGCGGTGTCTACGAGCAGTACTTC. This gives the protein CSARAGTSGVYEQYF.

The chain carries TRBV10-3 and TRBJ1-2, with 8 nucleotides matching TRBD1. The ends lost 0 bases at V and 4 bases at J; junction bases unmatched: 4. CDR1 is ENHRY, CDR2 SYGVKD, per germline. The CDR3 loop spans 15 amino acids. This CDR3 is CAISESGQGAYGYTF. In DNA form, the CDR3 reads TGTGCCATCAGTGAGTCGGGGCAGGGGGCCTATGGCTACACCTTC.

CDR3 sequence: CSVEDWLRMNTEAFF. CDR3 sequence (DNA): TGCAGCGTTGAAGATTGGCTGAGGATGAACACTGAAGCTTTCTTT. The V gene is TRBV29-1, the J gene TRBJ1-1; D remains ambiguous. Germline V CDR1 and CDR2: SQVTM, ANQGSEA. V was clipped by 0 bases and J by 0 bases, with 11 bases between them. The CDR3 spans 15 residues.

Only a few counts were recorded for this clonotype. The V gene is TRBV27, the J gene TRBJ2-4, with D unclear. Germline CDR1 MNHEY, CDR2 SMNVEV (reference sequence). CDR3 length equals 11 residues. The ends were cut back, 3 bases at V and 8 bases at J, with 5 bases in the middle. CDR3 sequence reads: CASSFLDIQYF. The DNA of the CDR3 is TGTGCCAGCAGTTTTTTAGACATTCAGTACTTC.

This clonotype was counted a single time. This chain links TRBV5-1 with TRBJ2-5; D might be TRBD2 (5 bases). This CDR3 is built from 15 residues. The germline gives CDR1 SGHRS, CDR2 YFSETQ. V lost 5 bases and J lost 4, with 18 bases in between. Written as DNA, the CDR3 is TGCGCCAGCAGTTTCCTTGGGAGCCTGGGAGAGACCCAGTACTTC. Encoded protein: CASSFLGSLGETQYF. Complete variable domain (other parts from reference TRBV5-1 and TRBJ2-5): KAGVTQTPRYLIKTRGQQVTLSCSPISGHRSVSWYQQTPGQGLQFLFEYFSETQRNKGNFPGRFSGRQFSNSRSEMNVSTLELGDSALYLCASSFLGSLGETQYFGPGTRLLVL.

This chain's CDR3 is CASSLASFETQYF. The CDR3 DNA reads TGTGCCAGCAGCTTAGCTTCCTTTGAGACCCAGTACTTC. The chain carries TRBV6-1 and TRBJ2-5; D unclear. V lost 6 bases and J 5 bases, leaving 13 bases between the germline ends. Looked up from germline, CDR1 is MNHNS and CDR2 is SASEGT. CDR3 length: 13 amino acids.

The rearrangement joins TRBV29-1 to TRBJ2-1; no clear D. In germline, CDR1 is SQVTM, CDR2 ANQGSEA. This CDR3 has 11 residues. With 4 bases removed from V and 7 bases from J, the gap between germline ends came to 8 bases. CDR3 nucleotide sequence: TGCAGCGTTGGGTGGGGAAATGAGCAGTTCTTC. Translated, it gives CSVGWGNEQFF.

The chain uses TRBV10-3 and TRBJ1-1, with a possible D match to TRBD1 (6 bases). CDR3 length equals 16 residues. Trimming removed 7 bases from V and 5 bases from J, with 23 bases in between. CDR1 and CDR2 (germline): ENHRY, SYGVKD. For the CDR3, the DNA is TGTGCCATCACCGAGGGCCTGGGGGGGGCTGTGACTGAAGCTTTCTTT. Protein sequence: CAITEGLGGAVTEAFF.